This TCR beta chain stems from a study of blood T cell repertoires in COVID-19. Overall study context: The samples span acute and convalescent COVID-19 from the United States, Italy and Spain. Sources were T cells, B-cell-depleted T cells, or PBMCs; the material itself was cDNA or gDNA.

In the authors' workflow: The assay estimated nucleated cells by amplifying reference gene primers. The protocol was immunoSEQ multiplex PCR, while the TCRdb copy is restricted to in-frame clones and leaves out a portion. D and trimming were read from the DNA, whereas the V and J calls and clone size are those reported in that table. The profile covers over 80,000 clones, with roughly nine tenths appearing a single time and under 13% taken by the ten largest. Per germline, CDR1 SGHNT and CDR2 YYREEE (reference sequence). V lost 4 bases and J lost 4; bases outside the gene matches: 8. The CDR3 loop spans 15 amino acids.

This chain links TRBV5-4 with TRBJ2-1; 7 bases map to TRBD2. The sequenced sample was peripheral blood. This receptor was taken from a man over 45 with acute or convalescent COVID-19. The CDR3 bases are TGTGCCAGCAGCCGCCCCCTAGCGGATTACAATGAGCAGTTCTTC. It encodes CASSRPLADYNEQFF.